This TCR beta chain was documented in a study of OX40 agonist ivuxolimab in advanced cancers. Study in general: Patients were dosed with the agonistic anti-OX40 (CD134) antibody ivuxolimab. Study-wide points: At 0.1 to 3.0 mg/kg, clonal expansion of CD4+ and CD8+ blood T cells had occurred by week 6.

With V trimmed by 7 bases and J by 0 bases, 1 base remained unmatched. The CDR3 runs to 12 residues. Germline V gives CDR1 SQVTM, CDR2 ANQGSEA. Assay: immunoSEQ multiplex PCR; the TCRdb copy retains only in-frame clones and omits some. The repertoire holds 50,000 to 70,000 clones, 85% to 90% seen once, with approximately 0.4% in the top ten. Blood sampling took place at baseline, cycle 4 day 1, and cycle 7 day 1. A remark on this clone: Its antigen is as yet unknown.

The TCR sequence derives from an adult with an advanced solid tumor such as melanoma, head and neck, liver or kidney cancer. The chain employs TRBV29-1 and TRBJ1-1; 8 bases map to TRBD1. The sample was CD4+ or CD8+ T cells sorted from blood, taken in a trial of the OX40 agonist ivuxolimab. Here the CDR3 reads CSGTGLNTEAFF. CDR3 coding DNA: TGCAGCGGGACAGGGTTGAACACTGAAGCTTTCTTT.